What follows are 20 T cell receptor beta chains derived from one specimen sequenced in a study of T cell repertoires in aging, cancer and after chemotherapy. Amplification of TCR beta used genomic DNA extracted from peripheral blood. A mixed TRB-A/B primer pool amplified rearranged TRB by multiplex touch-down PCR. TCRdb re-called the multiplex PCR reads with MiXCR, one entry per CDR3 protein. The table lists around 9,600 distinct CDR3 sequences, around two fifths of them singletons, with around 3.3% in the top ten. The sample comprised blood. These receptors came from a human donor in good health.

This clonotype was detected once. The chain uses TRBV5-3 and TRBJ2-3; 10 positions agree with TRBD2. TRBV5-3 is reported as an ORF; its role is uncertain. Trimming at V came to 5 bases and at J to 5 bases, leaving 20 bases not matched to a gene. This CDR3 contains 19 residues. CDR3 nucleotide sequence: TGTGCCAGAAGGGAGGGACCAAGACATGTCACTAGCGGGAAAGATACGCAGTATTTT. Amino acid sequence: CARREGPRHVTSGKDTQYF.

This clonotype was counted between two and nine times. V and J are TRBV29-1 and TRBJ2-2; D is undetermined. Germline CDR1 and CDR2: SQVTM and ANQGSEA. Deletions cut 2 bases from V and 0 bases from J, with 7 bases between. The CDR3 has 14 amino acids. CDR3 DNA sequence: TGCAGCGTTGAACTGGGTTCGAACACCGGGGAGCTGTTTTTT. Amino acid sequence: CSVELGSNTGELFF.

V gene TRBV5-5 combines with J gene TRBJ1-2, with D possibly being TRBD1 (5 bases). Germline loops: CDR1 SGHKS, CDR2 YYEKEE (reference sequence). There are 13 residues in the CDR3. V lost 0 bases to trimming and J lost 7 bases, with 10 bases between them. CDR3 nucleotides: TGTGCCAGCAGCTTGGGTTCGGGGGTTGGCTACACCTTC. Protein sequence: CASSLGSGVGYTF.

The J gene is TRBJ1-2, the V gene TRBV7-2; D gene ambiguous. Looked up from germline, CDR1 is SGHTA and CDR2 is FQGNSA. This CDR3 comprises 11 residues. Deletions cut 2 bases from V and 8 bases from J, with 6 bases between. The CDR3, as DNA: TGTGCCAGCAGCTTACGGCAGGGCTACACCTTC. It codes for CASSLRQGYTF.

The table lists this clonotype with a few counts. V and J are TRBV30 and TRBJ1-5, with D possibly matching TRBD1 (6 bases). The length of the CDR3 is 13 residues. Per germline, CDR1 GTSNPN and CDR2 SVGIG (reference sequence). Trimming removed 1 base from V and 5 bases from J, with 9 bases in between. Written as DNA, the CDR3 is TGTGCCTGGAGTGAGAGACAGGATCAGCCCCAGCATTTT. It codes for CAWSERQDQPQHF.

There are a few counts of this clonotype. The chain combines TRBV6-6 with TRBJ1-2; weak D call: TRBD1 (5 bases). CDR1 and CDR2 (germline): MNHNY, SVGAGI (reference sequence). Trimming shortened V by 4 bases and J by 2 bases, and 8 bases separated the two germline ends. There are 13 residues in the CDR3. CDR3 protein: CASSSQANYGYTF. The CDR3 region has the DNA TGTGCCAGCAGTTCACAGGCGAACTATGGCTACACCTTC.

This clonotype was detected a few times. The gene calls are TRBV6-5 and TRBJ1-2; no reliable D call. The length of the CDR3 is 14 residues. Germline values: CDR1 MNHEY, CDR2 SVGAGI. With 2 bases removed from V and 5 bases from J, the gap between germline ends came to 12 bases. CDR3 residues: CASSYGQASYGYTF. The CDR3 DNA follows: TGTGCCAGCAGTTACGGGCAGGCTTCGTATGGCTACACCTTC.

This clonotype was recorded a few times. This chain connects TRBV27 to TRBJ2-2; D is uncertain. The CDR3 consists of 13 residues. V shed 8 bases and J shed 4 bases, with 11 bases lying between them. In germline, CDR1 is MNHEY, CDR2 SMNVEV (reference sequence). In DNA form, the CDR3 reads TGTGCCAGCCGAGAGTGGGCCACCGGGGAGCTGTTTTTT. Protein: CASREWATGELFF.

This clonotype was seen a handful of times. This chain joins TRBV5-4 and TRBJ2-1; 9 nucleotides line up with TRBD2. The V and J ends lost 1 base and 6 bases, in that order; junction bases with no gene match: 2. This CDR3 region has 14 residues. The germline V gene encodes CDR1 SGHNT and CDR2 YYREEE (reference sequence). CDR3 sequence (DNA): TGTGCCAGCAGCTTGTTACTAGCGGGCAATGAGCAGTTCTTC. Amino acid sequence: CASSLLLAGNEQFF.

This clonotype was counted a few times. The DNA for the CDR3 is TGCAGCGTACTAACGTCGGGCACTGAAGCTTTCTTT. Protein: CSVLTSGTEAFF. The genes are TRBV29-1 and TRBJ1-1; D is undetermined. CDR3 length: 12 amino acids. Germline values: CDR1 SQVTM, CDR2 ANQGSEA. Trimming removed 6 bases at V and 4 bases at J, with 12 bases between.

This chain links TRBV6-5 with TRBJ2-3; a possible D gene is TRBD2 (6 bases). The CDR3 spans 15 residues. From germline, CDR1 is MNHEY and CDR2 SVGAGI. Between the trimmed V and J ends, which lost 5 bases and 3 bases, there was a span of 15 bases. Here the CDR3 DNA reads TGTGCCAGCAGTCCTCTGGGGAGCGGGACAGATACGCAGTATTTT. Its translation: CASSPLGSGTDTQYF.

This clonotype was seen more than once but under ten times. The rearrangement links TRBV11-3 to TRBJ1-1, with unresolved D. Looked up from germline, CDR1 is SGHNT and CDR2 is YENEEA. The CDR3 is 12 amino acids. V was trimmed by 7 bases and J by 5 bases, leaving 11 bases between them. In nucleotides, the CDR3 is TGTGCCAGCACCGCGGCCCCTACTGAAGCTTTCTTT. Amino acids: CASTAAPTEAFF.

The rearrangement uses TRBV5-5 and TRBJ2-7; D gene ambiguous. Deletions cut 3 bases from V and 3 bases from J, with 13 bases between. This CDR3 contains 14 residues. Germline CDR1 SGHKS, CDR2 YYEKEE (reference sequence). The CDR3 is CASSSTGFNYEQYF. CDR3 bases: TGTGCCAGCAGCTCGACGGGTTTTAACTACGAGCAGTACTTC.

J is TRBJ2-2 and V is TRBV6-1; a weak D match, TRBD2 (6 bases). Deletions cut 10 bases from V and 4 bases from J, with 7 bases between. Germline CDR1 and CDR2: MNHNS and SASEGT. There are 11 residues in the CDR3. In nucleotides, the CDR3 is TGTGCCACCGGGGGCACCGGGGAGCTGTTTTTT. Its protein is CATGGTGELFF.

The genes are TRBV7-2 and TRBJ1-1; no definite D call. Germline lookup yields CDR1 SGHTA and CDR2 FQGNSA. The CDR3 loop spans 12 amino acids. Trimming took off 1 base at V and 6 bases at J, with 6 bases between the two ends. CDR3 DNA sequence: TGTGCCAGCAGCTTAGTGGTAGCTGAAGCTTTCTTT. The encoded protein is CASSLVVAEAFF.

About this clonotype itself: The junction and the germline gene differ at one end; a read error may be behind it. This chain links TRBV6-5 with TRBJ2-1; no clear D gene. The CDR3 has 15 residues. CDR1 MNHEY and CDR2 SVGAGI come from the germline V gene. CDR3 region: CASSYQPRSYNKQFF. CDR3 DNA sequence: TGTGCCAGCAGTTACCAGCCAAGGTCCTACAATAAGCAGTTCTTC.

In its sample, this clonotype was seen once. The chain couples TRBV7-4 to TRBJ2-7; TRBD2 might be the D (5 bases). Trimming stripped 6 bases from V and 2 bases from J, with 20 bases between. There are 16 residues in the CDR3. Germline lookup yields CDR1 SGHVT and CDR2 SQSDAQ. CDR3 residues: CASSLLGQGFPYEQYF. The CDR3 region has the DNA TGTGCCAGCAGTTTACTAGGGCAAGGGTTCCCCTACGAGCAGTACTTC.

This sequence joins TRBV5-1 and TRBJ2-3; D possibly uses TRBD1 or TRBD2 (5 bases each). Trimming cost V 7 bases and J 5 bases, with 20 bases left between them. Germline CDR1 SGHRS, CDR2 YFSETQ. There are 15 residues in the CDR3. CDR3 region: CASLSWDPRVDTQYF. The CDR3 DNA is TGCGCCAGCCTTTCTTGGGACCCCCGGGTAGATACGCAGTATTTT.

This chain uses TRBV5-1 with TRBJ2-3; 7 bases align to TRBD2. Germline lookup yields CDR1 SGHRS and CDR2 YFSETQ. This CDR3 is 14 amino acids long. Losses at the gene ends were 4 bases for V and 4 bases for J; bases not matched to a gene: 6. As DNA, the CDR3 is TGCGCCAGCAGCGGGGGGGGGATCCCAGATACGCAGTATTTT. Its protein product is CASSGGGIPDTQYF. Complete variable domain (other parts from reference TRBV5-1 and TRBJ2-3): KAGVTQTPRYLIKTRGQQVTLSCSPISGHRSVSWYQQTPGQGLQFLFEYFSETQRNKGNFPGRFSGRQFSNSRSEMNVSTLELGDSALYLCASSGGGIPDTQYFGPGTRLTVL.

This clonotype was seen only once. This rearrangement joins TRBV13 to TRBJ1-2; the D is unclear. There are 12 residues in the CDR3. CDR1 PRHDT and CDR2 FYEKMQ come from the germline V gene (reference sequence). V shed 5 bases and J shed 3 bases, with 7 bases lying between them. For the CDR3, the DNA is TGTGCCAGCAGCAAGGGCGACTATGGCTACACCTTC. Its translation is CASSKGDYGYTF.